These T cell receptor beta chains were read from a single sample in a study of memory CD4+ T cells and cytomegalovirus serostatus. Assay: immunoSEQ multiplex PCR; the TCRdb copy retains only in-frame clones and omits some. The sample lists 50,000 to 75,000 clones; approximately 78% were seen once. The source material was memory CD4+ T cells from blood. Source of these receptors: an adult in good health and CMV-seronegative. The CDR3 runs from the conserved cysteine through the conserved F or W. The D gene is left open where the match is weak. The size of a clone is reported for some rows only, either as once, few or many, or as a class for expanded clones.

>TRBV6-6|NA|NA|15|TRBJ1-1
CASSRRAGENTEAFF
TGTGCCAGCAGTAGGCGTGCGGGAGAGAACACTGAAGCTTTCTTT
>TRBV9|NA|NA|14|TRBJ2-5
CASSRGPLGETQYF
TGTGCCAGCAGCCGGGGTCCGCTGGGGGAGACCCAGTACTTC
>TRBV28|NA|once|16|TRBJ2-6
CASSSGLDAGANVLTF
TGTGCCAGCAGTTCCGGTTTGGATGCTGGGGCCAACGTCCTGACTTTC
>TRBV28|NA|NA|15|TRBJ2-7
CASSLFFSGAYEQYF
TGTGCCAGCAGTTTATTTTTTTCGGGGGCCTACGAGCAGTACTTC
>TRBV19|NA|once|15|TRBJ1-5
CASSTGVLPNQPQHF
TGTGCCAGTAGTACAGGGGTCCTCCCCAATCAGCCCCAGCATTTT
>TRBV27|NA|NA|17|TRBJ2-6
CASSLQPNRAGANVLTF
TGTGCCAGCAGTTTGCAACCCAACAGGGCTGGGGCCAACGTCCTGACTTTC
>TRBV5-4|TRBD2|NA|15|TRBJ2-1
CASSPMVAGEDEQFF
TGTGCCAGCAGCCCTATGGTAGCGGGAGAGGATGAGCAGTTCTTC
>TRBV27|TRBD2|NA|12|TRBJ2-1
CASSMLAGLQFF
TGTGCCAGCAGTATGCTAGCGGGACTGCAGTTCTTC
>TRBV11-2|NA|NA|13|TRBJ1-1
CASSPNRGTEAFF
TGTGCCAGCAGCCCTAACCGGGGCACTGAAGCTTTCTTT
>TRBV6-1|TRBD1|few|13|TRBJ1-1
CASSAGGGTEAFF
TGTGCCAGCAGCGCAGGGGGGGGGACTGAAGCTTTCTTT
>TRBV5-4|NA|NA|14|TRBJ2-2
CASSFGSNTGELFF
TGTGCCAGCAGCTTCGGGTCGAACACCGGGGAGCTGTTTTTT
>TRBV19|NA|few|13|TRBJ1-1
CASTGPMNTEAFF
TGTGCCAGTACCGGGCCTATGAACACTGAAGCTTTCTTT
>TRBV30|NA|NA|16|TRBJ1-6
CAWSVRGRVGNSPLHF
TGTGCCTGGAGTGTACGTGGGAGGGTGGGAAATTCACCCCTCCACTTT
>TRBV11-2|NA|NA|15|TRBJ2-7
CASSLSPGERYEQYF
TGTGCCAGCAGCTTATCTCCAGGGGAAAGATACGAGCAGTACTTC
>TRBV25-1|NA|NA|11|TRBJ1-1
CASTQVTEAFF
TGTGCCAGCACACAGGTTACTGAAGCTTTCTTT
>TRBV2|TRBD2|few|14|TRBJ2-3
CASTRTSGGFTQYF
TGTGCCAGCACCCGGACTAGCGGGGGGTTTACGCAGTATTTT
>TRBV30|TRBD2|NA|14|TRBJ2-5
CAWSTGLAGETQYF
TGTGCCTGGAGTACCGGACTAGCGGGAGAGACCCAGTACTTC
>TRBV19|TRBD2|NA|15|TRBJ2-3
CASSMSSGSMDTQYF
TGTGCCAGTAGTATGTCCAGCGGGAGTATGGATACGCAGTATTTT
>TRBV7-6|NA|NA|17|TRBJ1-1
CASSRLPLGAANTEAFF
TGTGCCAGCAGCCGACTGCCCCTCGGGGCCGCAAACACTGAAGCTTTCTTT
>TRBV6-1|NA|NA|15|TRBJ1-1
CASSGRTLSGTEAFF
TGTGCCAGCAGTGGAAGGACATTATCGGGGACTGAAGCTTTCTTT
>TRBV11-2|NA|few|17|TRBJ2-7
CASSPISRQRSSYEQYF
TGTGCCAGCAGCCCCATTAGTCGACAGAGGAGCTCCTACGAGCAGTACTTC
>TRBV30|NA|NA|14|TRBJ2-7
CAWRDNSLPYEQYF
TGTGCCTGGAGGGACAACTCGCTACCCTACGAGCAGTACTTC
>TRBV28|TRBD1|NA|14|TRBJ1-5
CASRRTGGKQPQHF
TGTGCCAGCAGACGTACAGGGGGTAAGCAGCCCCAGCATTTT
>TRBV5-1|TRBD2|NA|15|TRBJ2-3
CASMGLAGTTDTQYF
TGCGCCAGCATGGGACTAGCGGGAACTACAGATACGCAGTATTTT
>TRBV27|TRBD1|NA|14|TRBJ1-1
CASSVGRGGTEAFF
TGTGCCAGCAGTGTAGGCAGGGGGGGCACTGAAGCTTTCTTT
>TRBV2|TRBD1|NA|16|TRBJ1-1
CASKAGQGRGNTEAFF
TGTGCCAGCAAGGCGGGACAGGGGCGAGGGAACACTGAAGCTTTCTTT
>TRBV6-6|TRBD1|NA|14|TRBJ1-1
CASSYDRVGTEAFF
TGTGCCAGCAGTTACGACAGGGTGGGCACTGAAGCTTTCTTT
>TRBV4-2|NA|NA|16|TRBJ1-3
CASSQVDPVSGNTIYF
TGTGCCAGCAGCCAGGTAGACCCGGTGTCTGGAAACACCATATATTTT
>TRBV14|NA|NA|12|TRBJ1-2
CASSQLTDGYTF
TGTGCCAGCAGCCAACTGACAGATGGCTACACCTTC
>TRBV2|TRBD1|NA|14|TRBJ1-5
CASTERTGAQPQHF
TGTGCCAGCACCGAGAGGACAGGGGCGCAGCCCCAGCATTTT
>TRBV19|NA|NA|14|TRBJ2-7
CASTLLVRDYEQYF
TGTGCCAGTACCCTACTAGTTCGGGACTACGAGCAGTACTTC
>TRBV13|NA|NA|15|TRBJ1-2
CASSLGRGGVGGYTF
TGTGCCAGCAGCTTAGGCCGGGGCGGGGTAGGTGGCTACACCTTC
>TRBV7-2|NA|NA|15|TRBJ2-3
CASSPSRGGADTQYF
TGTGCCAGCAGCCCTTCTAGGGGGGGGGCAGATACGCAGTATTTT
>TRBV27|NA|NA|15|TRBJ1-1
CASSLSGRINTEAFF
TGTGCCAGCAGTTTATCTGGCCGGATTAACACTGAAGCTTTCTTT
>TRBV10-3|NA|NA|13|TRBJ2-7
CAISEPPIYEQYF
TGTGCCATCAGTGAGCCACCTATCTACGAGCAGTACTTC
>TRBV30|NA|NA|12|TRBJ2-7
CAWAWGAYEQYF
TGTGCCTGGGCGTGGGGGGCCTACGAGCAGTACTTC
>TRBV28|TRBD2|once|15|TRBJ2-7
CASSVSGSEPYEQYF
TGTGCCAGCAGTGTTAGCGGGAGCGAGCCGTACGAGCAGTACTTC
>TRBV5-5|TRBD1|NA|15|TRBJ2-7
CASSRQGGGSYEQYF
TGTGCCAGCAGCCGACAGGGGGGAGGCTCCTACGAGCAGTACTTC
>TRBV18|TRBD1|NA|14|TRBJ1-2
CASSPPGQTYGYTF
TGTGCCAGCTCACCACCGGGACAGACATATGGCTACACCTTC
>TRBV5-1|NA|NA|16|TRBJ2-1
CASSSGTGSSYNEQFF
TGCGCCAGCAGCTCCGGCACAGGGAGCTCCTACAATGAGCAGTTCTTC
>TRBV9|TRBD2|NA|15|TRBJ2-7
CASSVGTSGTYEQYF
TGTGCCAGCAGCGTGGGGACTAGCGGGACCTACGAGCAGTACTTC
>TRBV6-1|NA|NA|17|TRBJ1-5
CASRDRLSIEGNQPQHF
TGTGCCAGCCGTGACAGGCTGAGTATAGAGGGCAATCAGCCCCAGCATTTT
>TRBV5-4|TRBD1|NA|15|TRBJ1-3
CASSRDRGSGNTIYF
TGTGCCAGCAGCCGGGACAGGGGCTCTGGAAACACCATATATTTT
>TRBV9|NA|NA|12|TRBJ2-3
CASSPELDTQYF
TGTGCCAGCAGTCCCGAGTTGGATACGCAGTATTTT
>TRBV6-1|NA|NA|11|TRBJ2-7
CATLGFYEQYF
TGTGCCACCCTGGGGTTCTACGAGCAGTACTTC
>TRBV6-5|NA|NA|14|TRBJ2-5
CASSPRGRQETQYF
TGTGCCAGCTCTCCTAGGGGTAGGCAAGAGACCCAGTACTTC
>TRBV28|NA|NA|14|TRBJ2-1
CASSLAPPLDEQFF
TGTGCCAGCAGTCTAGCCCCCCCACTAGATGAGCAGTTCTTC
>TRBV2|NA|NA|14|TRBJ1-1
CASRPLQPNTEAFF
TGTGCCAGCAGGCCCTTGCAGCCGAACACTGAAGCTTTCTTT
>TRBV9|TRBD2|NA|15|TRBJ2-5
CASSPRLAGDETQYF
TGTGCCAGCAGCCCCCGACTAGCGGGAGATGAGACCCAGTACTTC
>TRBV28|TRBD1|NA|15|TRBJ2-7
CASSTAGTGSYEQYF
TGTGCCAGCAGTACCGCCGGGACAGGGTCCTACGAGCAGTACTTC
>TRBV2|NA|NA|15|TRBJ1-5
CASSPKGPTGQPQHF
TGTGCCAGCAGTCCCAAGGGGCCAACAGGGCAGCCCCAGCATTTT
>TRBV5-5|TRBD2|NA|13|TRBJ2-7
CASSTRLAYEQYF
TGTGCCAGCAGCACGAGACTAGCGTACGAGCAGTACTTC
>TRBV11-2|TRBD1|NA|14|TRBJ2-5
CASSWGQGEETQYF
TGTGCCAGCAGCTGGGGACAGGGAGAAGAGACCCAGTACTTC
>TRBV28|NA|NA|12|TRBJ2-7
CASSLTGRGQYF
TGTGCCAGCAGTTTGACAGGACGGGGGCAGTACTTC
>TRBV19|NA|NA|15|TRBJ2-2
CASRGHYSNTGELFF
TGTGCCAGTAGGGGGCATTATTCGAACACCGGGGAGCTGTTTTTT
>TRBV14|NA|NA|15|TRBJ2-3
CASSRKQPSTDTQYF
TGTGCCAGCAGCCGTAAGCAGCCTAGCACAGATACGCAGTATTTT
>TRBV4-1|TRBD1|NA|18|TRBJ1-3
CASSQEAPDRGSGNTIYF
TGCGCCAGCAGCCAAGAAGCCCCGGACAGGGGTAGTGGAAACACCATATATTTT